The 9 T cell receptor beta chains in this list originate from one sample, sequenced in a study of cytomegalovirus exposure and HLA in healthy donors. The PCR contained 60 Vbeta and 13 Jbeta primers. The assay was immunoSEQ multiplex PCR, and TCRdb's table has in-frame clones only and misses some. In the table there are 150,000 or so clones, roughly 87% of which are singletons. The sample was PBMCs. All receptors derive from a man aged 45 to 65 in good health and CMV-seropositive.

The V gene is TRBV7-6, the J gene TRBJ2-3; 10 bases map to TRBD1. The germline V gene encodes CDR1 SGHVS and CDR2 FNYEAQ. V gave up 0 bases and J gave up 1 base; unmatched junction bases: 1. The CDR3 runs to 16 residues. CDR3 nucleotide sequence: TGTGCCAGCAGCTTAGCGGGGACAGGGGGCACAGATACGCAGTATTTT. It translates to CASSLAGTGGTDTQYF.

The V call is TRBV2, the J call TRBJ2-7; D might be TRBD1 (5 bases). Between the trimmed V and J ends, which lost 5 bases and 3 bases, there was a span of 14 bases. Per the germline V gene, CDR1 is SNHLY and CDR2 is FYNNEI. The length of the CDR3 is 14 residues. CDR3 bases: TGTGCCAGCAGTACGACAGTGATCAACTACGAGCAGTACTTC. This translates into CASSTTVINYEQYF. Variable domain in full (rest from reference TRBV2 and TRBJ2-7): EPEVTQTPSHQVTQMGQEVILRCVPISNHLYFYWYRQILGQKVEFLVSFYNNEISEKSEIFDDQFSVERPDGSNFTLKIRSTKLEDSAMYFCASSTTVINYEQYFGPGTRLTVT.

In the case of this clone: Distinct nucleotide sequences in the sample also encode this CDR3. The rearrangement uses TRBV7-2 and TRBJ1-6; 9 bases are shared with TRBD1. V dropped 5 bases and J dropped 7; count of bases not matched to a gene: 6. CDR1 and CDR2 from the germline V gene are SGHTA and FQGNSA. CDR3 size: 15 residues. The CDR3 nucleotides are TGTGCCAGCAGCCTCCGGACAGGGGACAATTCACCCCTCCACTTT. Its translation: CASSLRTGDNSPLHF.

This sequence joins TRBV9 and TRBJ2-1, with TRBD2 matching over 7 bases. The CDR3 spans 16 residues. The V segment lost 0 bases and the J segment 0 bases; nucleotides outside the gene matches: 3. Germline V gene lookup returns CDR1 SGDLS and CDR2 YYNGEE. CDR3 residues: CASSVGWGGSYNEQFF. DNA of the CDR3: TGTGCCAGCAGCGTAGGTTGGGGGGGCTCCTACAATGAGCAGTTCTTC.

The CDR3 spells CASSSLLQDRAESNSPLHF. The CDR3, as DNA: TGTGCCAGCAGTTCCCTACTCCAAGACAGGGCCGAGTCTAATTCACCCCTCCACTTT. This chain links TRBV5-4 with TRBJ1-6, with TRBD1 matching 7 bases. CDR1 is SGHNT and CDR2 is YYREEE in the germline V gene (reference sequence). The CDR3 runs to 19 residues. The junction had 20 bases not matched to a gene; V was cut back by 5 bases and J by 6 bases.

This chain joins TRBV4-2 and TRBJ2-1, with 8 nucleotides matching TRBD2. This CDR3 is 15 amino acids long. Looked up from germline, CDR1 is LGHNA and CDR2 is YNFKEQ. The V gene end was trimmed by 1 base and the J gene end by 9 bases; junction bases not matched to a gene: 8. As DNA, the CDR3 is TGTGCCAGCAGCCAAGTGACCGGGAGGGCGGGTGAGCAGTTCTTC. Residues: CASSQVTGRAGEQFF.

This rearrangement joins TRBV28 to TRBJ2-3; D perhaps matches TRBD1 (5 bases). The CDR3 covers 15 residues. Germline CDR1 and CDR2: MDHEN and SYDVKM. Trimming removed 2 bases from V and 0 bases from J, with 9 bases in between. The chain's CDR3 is CASSLRGPSTDTQYF. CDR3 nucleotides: TGTGCCAGCAGTTTAAGGGGCCCTAGCACAGATACGCAGTATTTT. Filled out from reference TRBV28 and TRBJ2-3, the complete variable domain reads DVKVTQSSRYLVKRTGEKVFLECVQDMDHENMFWYRQDPGLGLRLIYFSYDVKMKEKGDIPEGYSVSREKKERFSLILESASTNQTSMYLCASSLRGPSTDTQYFGPGTRLTVL.

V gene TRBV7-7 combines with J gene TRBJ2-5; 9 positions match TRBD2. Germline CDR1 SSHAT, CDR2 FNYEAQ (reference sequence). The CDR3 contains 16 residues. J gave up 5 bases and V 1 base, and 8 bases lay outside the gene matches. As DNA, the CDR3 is TGTGCCAGCAGCTTAGTTTACAGCGGGGGGTTTGAGACCCAGTACTTC. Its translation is CASSLVYSGGFETQYF.

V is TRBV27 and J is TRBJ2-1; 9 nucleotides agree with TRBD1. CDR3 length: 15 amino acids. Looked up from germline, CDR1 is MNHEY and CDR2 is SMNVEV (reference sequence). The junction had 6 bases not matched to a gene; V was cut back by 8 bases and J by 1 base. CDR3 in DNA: TGTGCCAGCGGACGGGGACAGGGTTCCTACAATGAGCAGTTCTTC. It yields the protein CASGRGQGSYNEQFF.